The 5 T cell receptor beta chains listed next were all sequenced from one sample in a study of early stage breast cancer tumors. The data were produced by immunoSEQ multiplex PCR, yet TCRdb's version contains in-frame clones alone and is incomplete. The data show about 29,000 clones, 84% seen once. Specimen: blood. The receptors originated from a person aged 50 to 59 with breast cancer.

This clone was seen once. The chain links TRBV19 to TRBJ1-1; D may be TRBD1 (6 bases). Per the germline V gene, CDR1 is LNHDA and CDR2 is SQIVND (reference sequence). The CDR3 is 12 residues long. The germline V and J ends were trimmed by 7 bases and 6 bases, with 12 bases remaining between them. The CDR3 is CASTGARPEAFF. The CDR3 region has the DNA TGTGCCAGTACGGGGGCGCGCCCTGAAGCTTTCTTT.

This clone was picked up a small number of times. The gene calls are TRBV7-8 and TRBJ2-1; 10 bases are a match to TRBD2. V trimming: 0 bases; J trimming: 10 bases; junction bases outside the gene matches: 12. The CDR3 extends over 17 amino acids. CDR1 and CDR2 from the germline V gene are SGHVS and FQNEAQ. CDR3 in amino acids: CASSLALGASGRQEQFF. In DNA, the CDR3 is TGTGCCAGCAGCTTAGCGTTGGGAGCTAGCGGGAGACAGGAGCAGTTCTTC.

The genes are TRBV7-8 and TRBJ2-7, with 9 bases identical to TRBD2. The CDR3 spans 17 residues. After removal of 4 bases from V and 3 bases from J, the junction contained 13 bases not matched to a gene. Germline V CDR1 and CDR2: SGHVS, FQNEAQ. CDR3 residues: CASSSQSVAGVVYEQYF. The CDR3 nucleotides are TGTGCCAGCAGCTCCCAAAGCGTAGCGGGAGTCGTCTACGAGCAGTACTTC.

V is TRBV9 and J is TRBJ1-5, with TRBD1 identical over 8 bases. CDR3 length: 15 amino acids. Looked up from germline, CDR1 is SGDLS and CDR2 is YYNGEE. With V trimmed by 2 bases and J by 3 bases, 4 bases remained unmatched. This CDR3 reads CASSVGQGYNQPQHF. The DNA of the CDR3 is TGTGCCAGCAGCGTTGGACAGGGTTACAATCAGCCCCAGCATTTT.

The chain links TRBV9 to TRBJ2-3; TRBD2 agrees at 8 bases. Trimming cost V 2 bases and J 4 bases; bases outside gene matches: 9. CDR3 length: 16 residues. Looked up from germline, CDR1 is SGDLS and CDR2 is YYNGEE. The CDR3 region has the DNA TGTGCCAGCAGCGTGAGAGGGAGCGGGAGTGCAGATACGCAGTATTTT. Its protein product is CASSVRGSGSADTQYF.